The 8 T cell receptor beta chains below all came from one sample that was sequenced in a study of response to subunit inactivated influenza vaccine. Using its own MiXCR run on the RT-PCR reads, TCRdb lists one record per CDR3 protein. Among 300,000 to 350,000 distinct CDR3 sequences listed, about a fifth were seen once. The sequencing used PBMCs from blood, collected around 22 months after vaccination. All receptors come from a man aged 50-75 years who received an inactivated influenza vaccine.

J is TRBJ2-7 and V is TRBV20-1; D uncertain. Deletions cut 0 bases from V and 9 bases from J, with 6 bases between. Germline V gene lookup returns CDR1 DFQATT and CDR2 SNEGSKA (reference sequence). This CDR3 contains 10 residues. CDR3 region: CSARESRQYF. The DNA for the CDR3 is TGCAGTGCTAGAGAATCCCGGCAGTACTTC.

This chain uses TRBV24-1 with TRBJ2-5, with TRBD2 as a possible D gene (5 bases). The germline V and J ends were trimmed by 3 bases and 5 bases, with 12 bases remaining between them. This CDR3 has 14 residues. Germline V gene sequence: CDR1 KGHDR, CDR2 SFDVKD. The CDR3 DNA sequence: TGTGCCACCAGTGATCCTCGGAGGACTGAGACCCAGTACTTC. Encoded protein: CATSDPRRTETQYF.

This clonotype was counted at least ten times. The chain has TRBV5-1 and TRBJ1-2, with TRBD1 as a possible D gene (5 bases). CDR1 and CDR2 (germline): SGHRS, YFSETQ. The CDR3 length is 14 residues. V was shortened by 7 bases and J by 8 bases, with 21 bases between the two germline ends. CDR3 in amino acids: CASGRDGDTQGYTF. Written as DNA, the CDR3 is TGCGCCAGCGGGAGGGACGGTGACACACAGGGCTACACCTTC. Filled out from reference TRBV5-1 and TRBJ1-2, the complete variable domain reads KAGVTQTPRYLIKTRGQQVTLSCSPISGHRSVSWYQQTPGQGLQFLFEYFSETQRNKGNFPGRFSGRQFSNSRSEMNVSTLELGDSALYLCASGRDGDTQGYTFGSGTRLTVV.

V and J are TRBV20-1 and TRBJ1-2; 9 bases are shared with TRBD1. V lost 4 bases to trimming and J lost 2 bases; unmatched junction nucleotides: 11. Germline CDR1 and CDR2: DFQATT and SNEGSKA (reference sequence). The CDR3 is 16 residues long. CDR3 DNA sequence: TGCAGTGCTAAGGGGGACAGGGTACCGGTAAACTATGGCTACACCTTC. Protein: CSAKGDRVPVNYGYTF.

The chain carries TRBV20-1 and TRBJ1-1; D is unclear. V shed 2 bases and J shed 0 bases, with 7 bases lying between them. The CDR3 is 13 residues long. CDR1 is DFQATT and CDR2 is SNEGSKA in the germline V gene (reference sequence). CDR3 residues: CSARKGLNTEAFF. The CDR3 nucleotides read TGCAGTGCTAGAAAGGGATTGAACACTGAAGCTTTCTTT.

This CDR3 reads CSVEDLERQGPREQYF. The CDR3 bases are TGCAGCGTTGAAGATCTAGAGAGGCAGGGCCCTCGGGAGCAGTACTTC. V gene TRBV29-1 combines with J gene TRBJ2-7, with TRBD1 as a possible D gene (5 bases). Germline V gives CDR1 SQVTM, CDR2 ANQGSEA. CDR3 length equals 16 residues. The germline V and J ends were trimmed by 0 bases and 7 bases, with 22 bases remaining between them.

In its sample, this clonotype was seen a few times. The chain recombines TRBV7-9 with TRBJ1-2; the D is unclear. V was shortened by 5 bases and J by 5 bases, with 18 bases between the two germline ends. The germline gives CDR1 SEHNR, CDR2 FQNEAQ (reference sequence). The CDR3 loop spans 15 amino acids. CDR3 amino acids: CASSRGKLDIYGYTF. The CDR3 coding sequence is TGTGCCAGCAGCCGAGGGAAACTCGACATTTATGGCTACACCTTC.

The V and J genes are TRBV5-1 and TRBJ2-5; 7 bases agree with TRBD1. Germline lookup yields CDR1 SGHRS and CDR2 YFSETQ. J was trimmed by 5 bases and V by 0 bases; bases with no gene match: 7. CDR3 length: 15 residues. The CDR3 DNA reads TGCGCCAGCAGCTTGGGACAGGGAATGCGGGAGACCCAGTACTTC. Translating it yields CASSLGQGMRETQYF. Combining the CDR3 with reference TRBV5-1 and TRBJ2-5 gives the whole variable domain KAGVTQTPRYLIKTRGQQVTLSCSPISGHRSVSWYQQTPGQGLQFLFEYFSETQRNKGNFPGRFSGRQFSNSRSEMNVSTLELGDSALYLCASSLGQGMRETQYFGPGTRLLVL.